This T cell receptor (beta chain) stems from a study of T-cell reconstitution after alpha-beta-depleted transplantation in children (dated by TCRdb to the mid-2010s). For the wider study: Using TCR repertoire profiling, the study quantitatively followed how T-cell immune reconstitution unfolded in children after TCRalphabeta/CD19-depleted allogeneic hematopoietic cell transplantation.

This clonotype occurred many times. Its antigen is still unknown. One base away there is no much larger clone; base qualities are not given. Counted from cysteine to phenylalanine, this CDR3 has 15 amino acids. The only DNA kept is the CDR3, 45 bases in frame from the first base. For this chain, trimming is 3 bases at the V end and 6 bases at the J end, and the number of junction bases without a gene match is 6. The germline V gene encodes CDR1 SGHRS and CDR2 YFSETQ. To prepare the library, PCR was applied. Sequencing took place on an Illumina HiSeq 2500. To normalize quantification of the TCRbeta repertoire, the TCR libraries were built with molecular barcoding that relied on unique molecular identifiers. The public reads were run again by TCRdb, first through fastp at Q25 and then through MiXCR, and only productive beta chains were kept. Each CDR3 protein gets just one entry, which takes the most common genes and DNA from the rows behind it. The sample contains a few hundred thousand distinct CDR3 sequences, approximately 9.5% of them found a single time. Together, the top ten hold approximately 5.9% of the sample.

The material sequenced was PBMCs from the stem cell graft donor, taken from the stem cell graft. This chain joins TRBV5-1 to TRBJ1-6; TRBD1 lines up with 7 middle nucleotides. The sequence derives from a human donor who donated a stem cell graft to a child with acute lymphoblastic leukemia. The sequenced DNA: TGCGCCAGCAGCTGGGGAGCAGGGGGTAATTCACCCCTCCACTTT. Its protein product is CASSWGAGGNSPLHF.